These 23 T cell receptor beta chains came from one sample sequenced in a study of T cells after yellow fever vaccination. One entry per CDR3 protein results from TCRdb running MiXCR on the 5' RACE reads. The sample records approximately 240,000 distinct CDR3 sequences, 3.6% being singletons. Material: PBMCs, obtained 15 days after the yellow fever booster vaccination. These receptors all stem from a young man who received the YFV17D yellow fever vaccine.

This clonotype was observed many times. The chain combines TRBV5-1 with TRBJ2-5; D gene ambiguous. CDR3 length equals 13 residues. Germline-derived CDR1 and CDR2 are SGHRS and YFSETQ. V dropped 3 bases and J dropped 1 base, with 7 bases sitting between them. The CDR3 DNA reads as TGCGCCAGCAGCTCCTTTACCCAAGAGACCCAGTACTTC. Translation gives CASSSFTQETQYF.

This clonotype has ten or more counts. The V and J genes are TRBV20-1 and TRBJ1-1; D is ambiguous. Germline CDR1 DFQATT, CDR2 SNEGSKA (reference sequence). Trimming stripped 0 bases from V and 0 bases from J, with 5 bases between. This CDR3 spans 13 amino acids. CDR3 nucleotides: TGCAGTGCTAGAGAGGATCTGAACACTGAAGCTTTCTTT. Protein product: CSAREDLNTEAFF.

This clonotype was detected ten times or more. The rearrangement joins TRBV6-5 to TRBJ1-5; 7 positions match TRBD1. This CDR3 spans 13 amino acids. The germline V gene encodes CDR1 MNHEY and CDR2 SVGAGI. After removal of 2 bases from V and 6 bases from J, the junction contained 1 base not matched to a gene. CDR3 nucleotides: TGTGCCAGCAGTTACGACAGGGTTCAGCCCCAGCATTTT. Its protein is CASSYDRVQPQHF.

This clonotype was seen repeatedly, ten times or more. The chain uses TRBV7-2 and TRBJ1-3, with D unclear. In germline, CDR1 is SGHTA, CDR2 FQGNSA. Trimming took 5 bases from V and 4 from J, leaving 12 bases between them. This CDR3 contains 14 residues. The CDR3 loop reads CASSPRNGGNTIYF. The CDR3 DNA reads TGTGCCAGCAGCCCCCGGAACGGGGGAAACACCATATATTTT.

In this sample, this clonotype turned up many times. The rearrangement joins TRBV9 to TRBJ2-5; tentatively, D is TRBD1 (6 bases). V was pared by 0 bases and J by 5 bases, with 8 bases between. CDR3 length: 13 amino acids. Per the germline V gene, CDR1 is SGDLS and CDR2 is YYNGEE. The CDR3 spells CASSVAQGETQYF. CDR3 bases: TGTGCCAGCAGCGTAGCTCAGGGGGAGACCCAGTACTTC.

This clonotype turned up a few times. This chain uses TRBV4-3 with TRBJ2-2; tentative D call: TRBD1 (6 bases). CDR1 LGHNA and CDR2 YSLEER come from the germline V gene. Trimming removed 1 base at V and 6 bases at J, with 18 bases between. The CDR3 contains 17 residues. The CDR3 sequence: CASSQGLGTLVSGELFF. CDR3 sequence (DNA): TGCGCCAGCAGCCAAGGACTTGGGACACTGGTGTCCGGGGAGCTGTTTTTT.

The sample holds many counts of this clonotype. It is unclear where the CDR3 begins or ends on the DNA, so no DNA is shown, and the CDR3 is as TCRdb lists it. The chain couples TRBV5-1 to TRBJ2-7. The CDR3 has 13 residues if both end residues are counted. CDR1 is SGHRS and CDR2 is YFSETQ in the germline V gene. CDR3 in amino acids: CASSFGEGYEQYV.

This clonotype occurred many times. The gene calls are TRBV29-1 and TRBJ2-7; D is perhaps TRBD1 (6 bases). Germline CDR1 SQVTM, CDR2 ANQGSEA. The CDR3 runs 14 residues. V was trimmed by 4 bases and J by 5 bases, leaving 18 bases between them. CDR3 nucleotides: TGCAGCGTTGCCCGTCAGGGGAAAGGACACGAGCAGTACTTC. Translated: CSVARQGKGHEQYF.

In its sample, this clonotype was seen many times. Here the CDR3 DNA reads TGCGCCAGCAGCCGGGGGACTAGCGGTTTCCGGGATACGCAGTATTTT. It translates to CASSRGTSGFRDTQYF. The chain has TRBV5-1 and TRBJ2-3; 11 bases agree with TRBD2. Germline values: CDR1 SGHRS, CDR2 YFSETQ. The V segment lost 4 bases and the J segment 6 bases; nucleotides outside the gene matches: 10. CDR3 size: 16 residues.

The chain combines TRBV5-1 with TRBJ2-7; D is undetermined. CDR1 and CDR2 (germline): SGHRS, YFSETQ. V was pared by 4 bases and J by 0 bases, with 14 bases between. This CDR3 contains 15 residues. CDR3 nucleotide sequence: TGCGCCAGCAGCATCTCCCAGCTTCTCTCCTACGAGCAGTACTTC. It encodes CASSISQLLSYEQYF.

This clonotype has at least ten counts. The J gene is TRBJ2-7, the V gene TRBV5-1; 13 nucleotides line up with TRBD2. V lost 0 bases, J lost 4 bases, and 10 bases stayed unmatched. The CDR3 extends over 18 amino acids. The germline gives CDR1 SGHRS, CDR2 YFSETQ. CDR3 sequence (DNA): TGCGCCAGCAGCTTGGCCCCCTTTACTAGCGGGGGGGCATACGAGCAGTACTTC. Translating it yields CASSLAPFTSGGAYEQYF.

This clonotype was counted at least ten times. The gene calls are TRBV5-6 and TRBJ1-3, with 11 nucleotides matching TRBD1. This CDR3 comprises 17 residues. The V gene's germline CDR1 is SGHDT and CDR2 YYEEEE. V was pared by 5 bases and J by 4 bases, with 11 bases of the junction left unmatched. CDR3 coding DNA: TGTGCCAGCAGACGAAGGACAGGGGGCACTGCGGGAAACACCATATATTTT. Translation gives CASRRRTGGTAGNTIYF.

This clonotype was seen ten or more times. This rearrangement joins TRBV20-1 to TRBJ2-5; the D gene could be TRBD1 or TRBD2 (5 bases each). Trimming took off 3 bases at V and 2 bases at J, with 7 bases between the two ends. There are 12 residues in the CDR3. Per germline, CDR1 DFQATT and CDR2 SNEGSKA (reference sequence). CDR3 sequence reads: CSASEGQETQYF. CDR3 in DNA: TGCAGTGCTAGCGAGGGGCAAGAGACCCAGTACTTC.

This clonotype came up a few times. V usage is TRBV6-2 or TRBV6-3 and J usage is TRBJ1-5; 7 positions agree with TRBD1. Germline assignment: CDR1 MNHEY and CDR2 SVGEGT. After removal of 7 bases from V and 2 bases from J, the junction contained 11 bases not matched to a gene. This CDR3 has 16 residues. The CDR3 is CASTLRQGTGNQPQHF. The CDR3 bases are TGTGCCAGCACCCTGAGACAGGGAACGGGCAATCAGCCCCAGCATTTT.

This clonotype was counted at least ten times. V usage is TRBV7-9 and J usage is TRBJ2-5, with no clear D. The CDR3 length is 14 residues. Trimming removed 3 bases at V and 4 bases at J, with 12 bases between. Germline assignment: CDR1 SEHNR and CDR2 FQNEAQ (reference sequence). The CDR3 region is CASSFTDIRETQYF. The CDR3 DNA is TGTGCCAGCAGCTTTACCGATATTCGAGAGACCCAGTACTTC.

This clonotype was seen at least ten times. The CDR3 here is CASSPLAGSYNEQFF. The CDR3, as DNA: TGTGCCAGCAGCCCCCTAGCGGGCTCCTACAATGAGCAGTTCTTC. The chain is built from TRBV7-3 and TRBJ2-1, with 8 bases identical to TRBD2. J gave up 0 bases and V 5 bases, and 3 bases lay outside the gene matches. The CDR3 runs to 15 residues. CDR1 and CDR2 from the germline V gene are SGHTA and FQGTGA.

This clonotype showed up many times. The chain employs TRBV6-6 and TRBJ2-5, with 11 bases aligning to TRBD2. Germline CDR1 MNHNY, CDR2 SVGAGI (reference sequence). The CDR3 totals 15 residues. J was trimmed by 4 bases and V by 4 bases; bases with no gene match: 5. The CDR3 protein is CASSFPSGGPETQYF. CDR3 bases: TGTGCCAGCAGTTTTCCTAGCGGGGGGCCAGAGACCCAGTACTTC.

In its sample, this clonotype was seen many times. This chain connects TRBV5-5 to TRBJ2-1, with TRBD2 matching over 8 bases. The V segment lost 0 bases and the J segment 10 bases; nucleotides outside the gene matches: 6. CDR1 is SGHKS and CDR2 is YYEKEE in the germline V gene (reference sequence). This CDR3 spans 14 amino acids. CDR3 sequence: CASSLVYAGGEQFF. CDR3 sequence (DNA): TGTGCCAGCAGCTTGGTGTATGCGGGGGGCGAGCAGTTCTTC.

The table lists this clonotype with many counts. J is TRBJ1-1 and V is TRBV4-1; D is possibly TRBD1 (5 bases). Trimming removed 0 bases at V and 12 bases at J, with 23 bases between. The germline V gene has CDR1 MGHRA and CDR2 YSYEKL. The CDR3 contains 16 residues. The CDR3 protein is CASSQEILQGIGETFF. CDR3 DNA sequence: TGCGCCAGCAGCCAAGAAATTTTGCAGGGAATCGGGGAAACTTTCTTT.

This clonotype appeared many times. CDR3: CASSVWDRGLGEQYV. CDR3 in DNA: TGTGCCAGCAGTGTGTGGGACAGGGGGCTGGGCGAGCAGTACGTC. V is TRBV12-3 or TRBV12-4 and J is TRBJ2-7; 12 bases map to TRBD1. The V and J ends lost 5 bases and 6 bases, in that order; junction bases with no gene match: 8. The CDR3 has 15 residues.

In this sample, this clonotype turned up many times. V and J are TRBV7-2 and TRBJ2-4; TRBD2 might be the D (6 bases). CDR1 and CDR2 (germline): SGHTA, FQGNSA. The V and J ends lost 4 bases and 3 bases respectively, with 16 bases between them. The CDR3 is 16 residues long. The CDR3 bases are TGTGCCAGCAGCTCGGGACTCGGGATGGGCAAAAACATTCAGTACTTC. Translating it yields CASSSGLGMGKNIQYF.

V usage is TRBV5-4 and J usage is TRBJ1-2, with 10 bases aligning to TRBD1. The ends lost 3 bases at V and 7 bases at J; junction bases unmatched: 6. The CDR3 runs 14 residues. Germline CDR1 SGHNT, CDR2 YYREEE (reference sequence). The CDR3 sequence: CASSWDRGVGGYTF. CDR3 coding DNA: TGTGCCAGCAGCTGGGACAGGGGAGTAGGTGGCTACACCTTC.

This clonotype was found many times. The gene calls are TRBV5-1 and TRBJ2-5; 8 positions agree with TRBD1. The CDR3 is 15 residues long. The V segment lost 0 bases and the J segment 5 bases; nucleotides outside the gene matches: 6. In germline, CDR1 is SGHRS, CDR2 YFSETQ. The CDR3 DNA sequence: TGCGCCAGCAGCTTGGCCCCAGGGGGCGCGGAGACCCAGTACTTC. This gives the protein CASSLAPGGAETQYF.